What follows are 14 T cell receptor beta chains derived from one specimen sequenced in a study of OX40 agonist ivuxolimab in advanced cancers. Sequencing used immunoSEQ multiplex PCR; TCRdb keeps in-frame clones, though not all of them. Among 97,000 or so clones listed, roughly 89% were seen once. This specimen was CD4+ or CD8+ T cells sorted from blood, taken in a trial of the OX40 agonist ivuxolimab. The receptors come from an adult with an advanced solid tumor such as melanoma, head and neck, liver or kidney cancer.

The chain recombines TRBV12-5 with TRBJ1-1, with D maybe TRBD1 (6 bases). Germline values: CDR1 LGHNT, CDR2 FRNRAP. Trimming took off 1 base at V and 5 bases at J, with 11 bases between the two ends. The length of the CDR3 is 14 residues. CDR3 region: CASGLAQGQTEAFF. DNA of the CDR3: TGTGCTAGTGGTTTGGCACAGGGTCAGACTGAAGCTTTCTTT.

The V gene is TRBV5-5, the J gene TRBJ2-3; unclear D gene. Germline-derived CDR1 and CDR2 are SGHKS and YYEKEE (reference sequence). This CDR3 has 18 amino acids. V was trimmed by 0 bases and J by 0 bases, leaving 17 bases between them. As DNA, the CDR3 is TGTGCCAGCAGCTTGGTCTGGGGTGGAGATGCTAGCACAGATACGCAGTATTTT. Protein sequence: CASSLVWGGDASTDTQYF. The full variable domain, rest sourced from reference TRBV5-5 and TRBJ2-3, is DAGVTQSPTHLIKTRGQQVTLRCSPISGHKSVSWYQQVLGQGPQFIFQYYEKEERGRGNFPDRFSARQFPNYSSELNVNALLLGDSALYLCASSLVWGGDASTDTQYFGPGTRLTVL.

This clone was seen just once. The chain uses TRBV7-6 and TRBJ2-5; 11 nucleotides align to TRBD2. With V trimmed by 4 bases and J by 5 bases, 15 bases remained unmatched. The CDR3 consists of 18 residues. Germline V gene lookup returns CDR1 SGHVS and CDR2 FNYEAQ. The CDR3 protein is CASSSHRLAGGREETQYF. DNA for the CDR3: TGTGCCAGCAGCTCACATCGTCTAGCGGGGGGCCGGGAGGAGACCCAGTACTTC. The full variable domain, rest sourced from reference TRBV7-6 and TRBJ2-5, is GAGVSQSPRYKVTKRGQDVALRCDPISGHVSLYWYRQALGQGPEFLTYFNYEAQQDKSGLPNDRFSAERPEGSISTLTIQRTEQRDSAMYRCASSSHRLAGGREETQYFGPGTRLLVL.

CDR3 DNA sequence: TGTGCCTGGAACCTGATGCGCGGGGGGGCAGGTGATGAGCAGTTCTTC. It codes for CAWNLMRGGAGDEQFF. The V and J genes are TRBV30 and TRBJ2-1, with 9 bases lining up with TRBD2. Trimming cost V 4 bases and J 8 bases; bases outside gene matches: 15. Germline V gene sequence: CDR1 GTSNPN, CDR2 SVGIG (reference sequence). The CDR3 has 16 residues.

The V call is TRBV1, the J call TRBJ2-7; the table gives TRBD1 as D, unverified against the DNA. TRBV1 represents a pseudogene. The CDR3 length is 16 residues. CDR3 residues: CTSSQPGTVPRYEQYF. The CDR3 region has the DNA TGCACCAGCAGCCAACCCGGGACAGTTCCCCGCTACGAGCAGTACTTC.

For this clone: The junction and the germline gene differ at one end; a read error may be behind it. V gene TRBV7-3 combines with J gene TRBJ2-1; 11 positions agree with TRBD2. CDR3 size: 15 residues. Germline CDR1 is SGHTA and CDR2 is FQGTGA. The CDR3 sequence is CASSITSGSWNEQFF. CDR3 bases: TGTGCCAGCAGCATAACTAGCGGGAGTTGGAATGAGCAGTTCTTC.

The gene calls are TRBV19 and TRBJ2-3, with TRBD2 identical over 11 bases. The CDR3 is 17 amino acids. CDR1 is LNHDA and CDR2 is SQIVND in the germline V gene (reference sequence). Germline trimming cut 5 bases from V and 3 bases from J; bases unmatched to any gene: 10. The CDR3 DNA reads as TGTGCCAGTAGTCCAGGTATAACTAGCGGGGGTACAGATACGCAGTATTTT. Protein product: CASSPGITSGGTDTQYF.

V gene TRBV5-6 combines with J gene TRBJ1-2; the D gene is possibly TRBD1 (5 bases). This CDR3 comprises 12 residues. V gave up 2 bases and J gave up 6 bases, with 8 bases separating them. Germline CDR1 and CDR2: SGHDT and YYEEEE. The CDR3 bases are TGTGCCAGCAGCTTCAGGGCGAATGGCTACACCTTC. This encodes CASSFRANGYTF.

This clone appeared once. V is TRBV5-1 and J is TRBJ2-7, with TRBD1 identical over 9 bases. With V trimmed by 2 bases and J by 4 bases, 7 bases remained unmatched. The germline V gene has CDR1 SGHRS and CDR2 YFSETQ. CDR3 size: 15 residues. This CDR3 reads CASSFLTGGDYEQYF. DNA for the CDR3: TGCGCCAGCAGCTTCCTGACAGGGGGGGATTACGAGCAGTACTTC.

V is TRBV29-1 and J is TRBJ2-7, with 7 bases aligning to TRBD1. There are 13 residues in the CDR3. J lost 2 bases, V lost 6 bases, and 7 bases had no gene match. Germline CDR1 reads SQVTM; CDR2 reads ANQGSEA. CDR3 in DNA: TGCAGCGTCATCCGGGACAGCCCCTACGAGCAGTACTTC. This translates into CSVIRDSPYEQYF.

The J gene is TRBJ2-2, the V gene TRBV11-2, with D tentatively TRBD1 (6 bases). The CDR3 contains 17 residues. Trimming left V 5 bases short and J 2 bases short, with 18 bases between. In germline, CDR1 is SGHAT, CDR2 FQNNGV. The CDR3 loop reads CASSPGHHKLNTGELFF. For the CDR3, the DNA is TGTGCCAGCAGCCCGGGACACCACAAATTAAACACCGGGGAGCTGTTTTTT.

The chain carries TRBV10-1 and TRBJ2-1, with D perhaps being TRBD1 or TRBD2 (5 bases each). Per the germline V gene, CDR1 is WNHNN and CDR2 is SYGVQD (reference sequence). Trimming removed 4 bases from V and 0 bases from J, with 10 bases in between. The CDR3 contains 15 residues. The CDR3 loop is CASSGGRSSYNEQFF. CDR3 coding DNA: TGCGCCAGCAGTGGGGGACGGAGCTCCTACAATGAGCAGTTCTTC.

This clone was counted a few times. The CDR3 DNA follows: TGTGCCAGCAGCATCGGACAGGGGTCGGAACCGACTGAAGCTTTCTTT. It specifies CASSIGQGSEPTEAFF. The V call is TRBV5-4, the J call TRBJ1-1; 9 positions match TRBD1. This CDR3 comprises 16 residues. The germline gives CDR1 SGHNT, CDR2 YYREEE (reference sequence). V shed 4 bases, J shed 5 bases, and the junction held 12 bases outside the gene matches.

V is TRBV19 and J is TRBJ1-1; D is ambiguous. The CDR3 covers 13 residues. V was trimmed by 5 bases and J by 4 bases, leaving 11 bases between them. Germline CDR1 and CDR2: LNHDA and SQIVND (reference sequence). The CDR3 nucleotides read TGTGCCAGTAGTGTTCAGGTTGGCACTGAAGCTTTCTTT. As protein: CASSVQVGTEAFF.